A few counts support the clone carrying this T cell receptor (beta chain). The trim removed 9 bases at V and 7 bases at J, leaving 5 bases unmatched. The germline V gene encodes CDR1 MNHNY and CDR2 SVGAGI (reference sequence). CDR3 length equals 12 residues. It was with a sample-barcoded 5' primer and a J-beta primer mix that a second PCR of roughly 6 to 12 cycles was run. TCRdb independently ran MiXCR on the 5' RACE reads; one entry per CDR3 protein. The profile shows about a million distinct CDR3 sequences, under 50% of them singletons. This sample was taken from a study of blood T cells in healthy people across ages.

This sequence joins TRBV6-6 and TRBJ1-5, with TRBD1 identical over 8 bases. This sequence was found in a man under 40 in good health. The sequenced material came from blood. The CDR3 sequence is CASTGGEQPQHF. CDR3 in DNA: TGTGCCAGTACAGGGGGAGAGCAGCCCCAGCATTTT.